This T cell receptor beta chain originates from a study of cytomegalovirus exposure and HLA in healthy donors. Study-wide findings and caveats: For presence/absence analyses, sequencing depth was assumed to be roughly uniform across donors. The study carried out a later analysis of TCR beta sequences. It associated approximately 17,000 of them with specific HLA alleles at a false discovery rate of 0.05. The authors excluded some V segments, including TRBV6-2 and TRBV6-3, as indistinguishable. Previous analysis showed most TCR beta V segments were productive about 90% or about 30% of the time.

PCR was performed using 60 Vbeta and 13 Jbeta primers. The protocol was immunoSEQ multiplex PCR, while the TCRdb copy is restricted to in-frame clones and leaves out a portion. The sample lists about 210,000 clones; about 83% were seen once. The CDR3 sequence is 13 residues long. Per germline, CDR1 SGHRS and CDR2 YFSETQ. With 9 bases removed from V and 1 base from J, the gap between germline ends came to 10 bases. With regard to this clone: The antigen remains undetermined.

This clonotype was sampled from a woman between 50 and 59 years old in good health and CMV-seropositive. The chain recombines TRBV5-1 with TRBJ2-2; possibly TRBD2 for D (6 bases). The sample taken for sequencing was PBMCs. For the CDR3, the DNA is TGCGCCACCCCCGGGGGGAACACCGGGGAGCTGTTTTTT. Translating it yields CATPGGNTGELFF. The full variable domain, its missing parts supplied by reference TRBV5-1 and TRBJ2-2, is KAGVTQTPRYLIKTRGQQVTLSCSPISGHRSVSWYQQTPGQGLQFLFEYFSETQRNKGNFPGRFSGRQFSNSRSEMNVSTLELGDSALYLCATPGGNTGELFFGEGSRLTVL.